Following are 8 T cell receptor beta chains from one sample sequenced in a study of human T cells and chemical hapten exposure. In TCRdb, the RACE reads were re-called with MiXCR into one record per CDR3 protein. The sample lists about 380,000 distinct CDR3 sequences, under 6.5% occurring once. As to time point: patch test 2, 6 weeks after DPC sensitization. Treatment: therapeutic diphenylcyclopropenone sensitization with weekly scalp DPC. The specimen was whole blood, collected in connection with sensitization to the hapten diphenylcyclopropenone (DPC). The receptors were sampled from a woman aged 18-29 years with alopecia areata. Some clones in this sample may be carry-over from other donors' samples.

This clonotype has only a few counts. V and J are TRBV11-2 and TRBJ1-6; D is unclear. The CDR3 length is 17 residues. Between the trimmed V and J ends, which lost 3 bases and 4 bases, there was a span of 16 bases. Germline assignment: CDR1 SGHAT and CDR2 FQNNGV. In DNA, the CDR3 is TGTGCCAGCAGCTTGTACAGCCCCCCTGATTATAATTCACCCCTCCACTTT. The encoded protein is CASSLYSPPDYNSPLHF.

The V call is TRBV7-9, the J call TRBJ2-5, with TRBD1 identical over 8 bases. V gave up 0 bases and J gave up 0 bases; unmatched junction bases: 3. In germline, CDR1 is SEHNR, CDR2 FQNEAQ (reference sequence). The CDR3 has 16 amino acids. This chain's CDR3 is CASSLAQGAYQETQYF. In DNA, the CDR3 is TGTGCCAGCAGCTTAGCGCAGGGGGCATACCAAGAGACCCAGTACTTC.

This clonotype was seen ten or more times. The CDR3 reads CASSLSGQGGYGYTF. The CDR3 DNA is TGTGCCAGCAGTTTATCAGGCCAGGGTGGCTATGGCTACACCTTC. The J gene is TRBJ1-2, the V gene TRBV27; tentative D call: TRBD1 (5 bases). The germline gives CDR1 MNHEY, CDR2 SMNVEV (reference sequence). The CDR3 runs to 15 residues. V was trimmed by 0 bases and J by 4 bases, leaving 12 bases between them.

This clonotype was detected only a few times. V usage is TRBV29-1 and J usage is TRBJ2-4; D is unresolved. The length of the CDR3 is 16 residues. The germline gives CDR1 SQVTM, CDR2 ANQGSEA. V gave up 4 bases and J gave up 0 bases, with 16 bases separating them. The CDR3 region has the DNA TGCAGCGTTGTGCAAGTACCGTTCTTAGCCAAAAACATTCAGTACTTC. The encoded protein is CSVVQVPFLAKNIQYF.

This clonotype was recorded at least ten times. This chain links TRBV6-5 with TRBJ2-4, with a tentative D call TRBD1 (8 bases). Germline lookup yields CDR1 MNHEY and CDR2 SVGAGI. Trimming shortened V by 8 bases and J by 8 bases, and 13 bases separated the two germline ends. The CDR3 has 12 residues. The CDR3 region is CASQGAGDIQYF. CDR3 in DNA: TGTGCCAGCCAGGGGGCGGGGGACATTCAGTACTTC.

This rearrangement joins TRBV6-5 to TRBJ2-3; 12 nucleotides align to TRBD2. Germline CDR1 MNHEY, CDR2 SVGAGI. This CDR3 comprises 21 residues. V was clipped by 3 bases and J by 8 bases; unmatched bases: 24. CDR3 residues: CASSYAAPGLAGGRFSSTQYF. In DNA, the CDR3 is TGTGCCAGCAGTTATGCGGCGCCAGGGCTAGCGGGGGGGCGGTTTTCCAGTACGCAGTATTTT.

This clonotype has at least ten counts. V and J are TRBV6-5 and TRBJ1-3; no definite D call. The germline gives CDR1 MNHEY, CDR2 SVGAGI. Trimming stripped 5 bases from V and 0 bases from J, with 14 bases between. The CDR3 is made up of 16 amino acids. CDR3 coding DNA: TGTGCCAGCAGTCCCCGAGGGATCTACTCTGGAAACACCATATATTTT. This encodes CASSPRGIYSGNTIYF.

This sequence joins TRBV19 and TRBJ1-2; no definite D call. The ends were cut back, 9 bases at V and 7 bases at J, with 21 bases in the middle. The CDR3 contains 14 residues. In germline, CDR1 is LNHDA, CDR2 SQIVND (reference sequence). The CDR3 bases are TGTGCCAGCAGGCCCTCGGGAGCACAAAGTGGCTACACCTTC. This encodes CASRPSGAQSGYTF.